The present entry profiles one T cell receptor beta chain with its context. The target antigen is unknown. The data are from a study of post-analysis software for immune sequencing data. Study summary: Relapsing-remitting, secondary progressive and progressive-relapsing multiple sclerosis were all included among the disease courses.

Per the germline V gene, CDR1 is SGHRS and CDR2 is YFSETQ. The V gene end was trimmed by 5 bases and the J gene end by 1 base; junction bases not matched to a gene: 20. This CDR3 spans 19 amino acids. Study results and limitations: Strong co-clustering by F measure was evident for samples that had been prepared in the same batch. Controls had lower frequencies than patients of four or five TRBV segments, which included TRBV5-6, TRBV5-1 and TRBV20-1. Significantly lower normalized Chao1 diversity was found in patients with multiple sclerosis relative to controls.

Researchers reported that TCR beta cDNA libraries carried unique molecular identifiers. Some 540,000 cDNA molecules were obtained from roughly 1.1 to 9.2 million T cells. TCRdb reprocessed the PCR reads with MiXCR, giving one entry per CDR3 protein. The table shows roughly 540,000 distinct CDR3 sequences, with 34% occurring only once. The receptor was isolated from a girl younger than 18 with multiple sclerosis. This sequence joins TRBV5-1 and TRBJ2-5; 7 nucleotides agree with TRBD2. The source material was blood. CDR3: CASRGRASGASGVQETQYF. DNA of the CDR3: TGCGCCAGCAGAGGGAGGGCGTCAGGCGCCTCGGGGGTCCAAGAGACCCAGTACTTC. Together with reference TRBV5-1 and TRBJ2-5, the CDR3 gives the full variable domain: KAGVTQTPRYLIKTRGQQVTLSCSPISGHRSVSWYQQTPGQGLQFLFEYFSETQRNKGNFPGRFSGRQFSNSRSEMNVSTLELGDSALYLCASRGRASGASGVQETQYFGPGTRLLVL.